This T cell receptor (beta chain) was sequenced for a study of blood T cell repertoires in COVID-19. Overall study: Italy, Spain and the United States were the sources of the convalescent and acute COVID-19 samples. Sample material is recorded as cDNA or gDNA derived from T cells, B-cell-depleted T cells, or PBMCs.

The V end was cut by 1 base, the J end by 4 bases, with 14 bases between. The germline V gene has CDR1 SGHNT and CDR2 YYREEE (reference sequence). The CDR3 consists of 16 residues. Authors' processing steps: Estimated nucleated cell counts came from reference gene primer amplification. The protocol was immunoSEQ multiplex PCR, while the TCRdb copy is restricted to in-frame clones and leaves out a portion. The V and J calls and clone size come from that table; D and trimming were worked out from the DNA. Of approximately 70,000 clones in the sample, approximately 90% are singletons; the top ten hold approximately 3.6%. Seattle's cohort entered during active infection and was followed longitudinally.

The specimen was peripheral blood. The chain is built from TRBV5-4 and TRBJ2-2, with TRBD1 as a possible D gene (6 bases). This clonotype was sampled from a woman in her forties or fifties with COVID-19, enrolled during active disease. CDR3 bases: TGTGCCAGCAGCTTGATATTAGGACAGACCACCGGGGAGCTGTTTTTT. Protein sequence: CASSLILGQTTGELFF.